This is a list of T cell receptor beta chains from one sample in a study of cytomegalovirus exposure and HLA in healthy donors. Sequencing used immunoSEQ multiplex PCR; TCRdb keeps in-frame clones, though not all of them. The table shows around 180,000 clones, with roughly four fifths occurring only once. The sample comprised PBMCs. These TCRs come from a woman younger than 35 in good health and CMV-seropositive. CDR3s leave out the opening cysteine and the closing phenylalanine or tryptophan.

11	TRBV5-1	ASSTQGNYGYT
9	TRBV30	AWSIFQPQH
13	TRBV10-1	ASSADRWNTDTQY
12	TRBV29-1	SVAAGATTDTQY
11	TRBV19	ASSIGGGSPLH
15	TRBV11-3	ASSLGGGIGSNTEAF
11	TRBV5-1	ASSTDSIYGYT
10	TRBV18	ASSPLTEEAF
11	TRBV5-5	ASTDRSQETQY
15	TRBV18	ASSPDPGGVLTDTQY
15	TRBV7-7	ASSLPGQGRMNTEAF
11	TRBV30	AWTPGEGQPQH
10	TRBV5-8	ASSPRRETQY
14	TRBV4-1	ASSQVATGKEYGYT
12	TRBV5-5	ASSRRTANTEAF
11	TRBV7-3	ASSVGTENTIY
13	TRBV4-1	ASSQPGIISYEQY
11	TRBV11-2	ASSLDRYQPQH
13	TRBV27	ASSYSTGGNTEAF
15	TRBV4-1	ASSQGLAGMSYNEQF
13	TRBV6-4	ASSADSYHTGELF
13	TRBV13	ASSLRPPEDTEAF
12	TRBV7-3	ASSSGTGIYGYT
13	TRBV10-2	ASRTGTGGDYGYT
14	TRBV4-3	ASSRDLGTGRETQY
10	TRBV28	ASRTDSNEQF
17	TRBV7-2	ASSLDLDKGSSGANVLT
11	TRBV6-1	ASSRRTDQPQH
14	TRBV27	ASSLGDRGRNQPQH
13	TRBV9	ASSVSARVNYGYT
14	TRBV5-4	ASTSGQSFLRGGYT
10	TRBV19	ASSSGNYGYT
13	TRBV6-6	ASRPLAGGYNEQF
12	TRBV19	ASTPGTGLVEAF
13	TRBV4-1	ASSQTGIGANVLT
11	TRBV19	ASSIGAEETQY
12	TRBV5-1	ASRAGQLVGKLF
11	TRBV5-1	ASSLQGNEKLF
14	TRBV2	ASSEAVDTLNTEAF
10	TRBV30	AWTGHPAEAF
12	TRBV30	AWSKASKNYGYT
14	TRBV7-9	ASSFLAGGTYNEQF
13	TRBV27	ASSLNGPGGNEQY
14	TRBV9	ASSNSGQGLSGELF
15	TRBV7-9	ASSRRPTGSSTDTQY
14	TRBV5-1	ASSLVAGTGYNEQF
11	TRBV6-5	ASSSQGAGGYT
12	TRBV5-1	ASSRDRETEGYT
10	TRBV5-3	ARREGWETQY
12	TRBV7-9	ASSLHVQGTEAF
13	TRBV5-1	ASSPGQVYQETQY
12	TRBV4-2	ASSQEGPVGEQY
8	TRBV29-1	SEGEDTQY
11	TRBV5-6	ASGLGTGGGYT
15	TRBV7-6	ASSLGLAGRLVDTQY
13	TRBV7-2	ASSLDAGSTDTQY
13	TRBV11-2	ASSRYRSSGNTIY
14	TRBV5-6	ASSLVRTGGIYGYT
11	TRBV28	ASSEIVNEKLF
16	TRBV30	AFSGRGLAGILTGELF